These 13 T cell receptor beta chains share one sample of origin, sequenced in a study of regulatory T cells in long-lasting Graves disease. Construction of the TCR beta libraries employed iRepertoire HTBI primers in conjunction with Arm-PCR of CDR3 regions. Using its own MiXCR run on the multiplex PCR reads, TCRdb lists one record per CDR3 protein. The sample comprises hundreds of thousands of distinct CDR3 sequences, about 15% of which are singletons, and around 12% rests with the top ten. Time point noted: newly diagnosed GD, antithyroid drugs for less than 3 months. Isolated PBMC RNA provided the starting material for the TCR library. Separately, the same data were catalogued under a study of T cells in Graves' hyperthyroidism and ophthalmopathy.

The material was peripheral blood mononuclear cells (PBMCs), obtained at new diagnosis, from a patient treated with antithyroid drugs. Receptor source: a man younger than 35 with Graves disease.

The chain combines TRBV3-1 with TRBJ2-7; a possible D gene is TRBD1 (6 bases). Trimming removed 4 bases at V and 12 bases at J, with 19 bases between. Germline CDR1 and CDR2: LGHDT and YNNKEL (reference sequence). CDR3 length: 13 amino acids. CDR3 in DNA: TGTGCCAGCAGCCCGCCTGACAGGACTCCCAGGTACTTC. Its protein product is CASSPPDRTPRYF.

This clonotype appeared a few times. The rearrangement joins TRBV6-2 or TRBV6-3 to TRBJ2-7, with TRBD2 as a possible D gene (6 bases). Trimming shortened V by 5 bases and J by 6 bases, and 11 bases separated the two germline ends. Germline V CDR1 and CDR2: MNHEY, SVGEGT. The CDR3 sequence is 12 residues long. CDR3 protein: CASSTGSSEQYF. The CDR3 DNA reads TGTGCCAGCAGTACCGGGAGCTCCGAGCAGTACTTC.

This clonotype was observed many times. The CDR3, as DNA: TGTGCCAGCAGCTTAGGCCCAGACAATGAGCAGTTCTTC. Translated, it gives CASSLGPDNEQFF. The chain recombines TRBV7-9 with TRBJ2-1, with D unresolved. V was shortened by 1 base and J by 5 bases, with 6 bases between the two germline ends. The germline V gene has CDR1 SEHNR and CDR2 FQNEAQ (reference sequence). The CDR3 consists of 13 residues.

In its sample, this clonotype was seen many times. The rearrangement links TRBV27 to TRBJ2-3, with 9 bases identical to TRBD1. The junction had 6 bases not matched to a gene; V was cut back by 5 bases and J by 3 bases. The CDR3 totals 15 residues. Germline lookup yields CDR1 MNHEY and CDR2 SMNVEV (reference sequence). Here the CDR3 reads CASSLTGGETDTQYF. In DNA, the CDR3 is TGTGCCAGCAGTCTGACAGGGGGGGAGACAGATACGCAGTATTTT.

This clonotype was seen a handful of times. The gene calls are TRBV4-1 and TRBJ1-5; D might be TRBD1 (6 bases). V was shortened by 1 base and J by 7 bases, with 20 bases between the two germline ends. In germline, CDR1 is MGHRA, CDR2 YSYEKL. CDR3 size: 17 residues. CDR3 DNA sequence: TGCGCCAGCAGCCAAGGTCCAGCCCGGGGGCTTCGGCAGCCCCAGCATTTT. This sequence encodes CASSQGPARGLRQPQHF.

This clonotype occurred a few times. The chain employs TRBV28 and TRBJ1-2; 12 nucleotides agree with TRBD1. The CDR3 contains 20 residues. The trim removed 4 bases at V and 4 bases at J, leaving 19 bases unmatched. The germline V gene has CDR1 MDHEN and CDR2 SYDVKM. In DNA, the CDR3 is TGTGCCAGCAGTTCGACTACGCCATATCCCGGGACAGGGGGCGGCTATGGCTACACCTTC. Translated: CASSSTTPYPGTGGGYGYTF.

J is TRBJ2-5 and V is TRBV5-1; no reliable D call. Germline V gene data show CDR1 as SGHRS and CDR2 as YFSETQ. Trimming shortened V by 0 bases and J by 5 bases, and 14 bases separated the two germline ends. This CDR3 has 15 amino acids. The CDR3 DNA is TGCGCCAGCAGCTTGGAGTCCCGGACGATGGAGACCCAGTACTTC. Its protein is CASSLESRTMETQYF.

This clonotype was seen many times. The CDR3 DNA is TGTGCCAGCAGTTTGGCTTCGACAGGGGCGCAATCCTACGAGCAGTACTTC. It yields the protein CASSLASTGAQSYEQYF. V is TRBV27 and J is TRBJ2-7; 8 bases line up with TRBD1. V was pared by 3 bases and J by 1 base, with 11 bases of the junction left unmatched. The CDR3 is 17 amino acids. CDR1 is MNHEY, CDR2 SMNVEV, per germline (reference sequence).

This clonotype was counted once. This chain joins TRBV12-3 or TRBV12-4 and TRBJ1-5; D may be TRBD1 (6 bases). Trimming removed 5 bases at V and 3 bases at J, with 11 bases between. The CDR3 length is 14 residues. This CDR3 reads CASSITGTNQPQHF. CDR3 nucleotide sequence: TGTGCCAGCAGTATAACAGGGACCAATCAGCCCCAGCATTTT.

The chain is built from TRBV5-1 and TRBJ1-2; D not certain. V shed 4 bases and J shed 7 bases, with 14 bases lying between them. Germline values: CDR1 SGHRS, CDR2 YFSETQ. CDR3 size: 13 residues. CDR3 sequence: CASSDNNSRGYTF. CDR3 coding DNA: TGCGCCAGCAGCGATAATAATAGTCGTGGCTACACCTTC.

The chain uses TRBV5-1 and TRBJ1-1; D is ambiguous. CDR1 and CDR2 from the germline V gene are SGHRS and YFSETQ. This CDR3 has 15 amino acids. The ends were cut back, 0 bases at V and 3 bases at J, with 12 bases in the middle. The CDR3 DNA sequence: TGCGCCAGCAGCTTGGGTCAGGAGTTGGACACTGAAGCTTTCTTT. Amino acids: CASSLGQELDTEAFF.

Regarding this clonotype: A read error may be the cause here, since a much bigger clone is one base away. This chain uses TRBV28 with TRBJ1-4; TRBD1 matches at 10 bases. CDR3 length equals 14 residues. Germline values: CDR1 MDHEN, CDR2 SYDVKM. CDR3 amino acids: CPSRATGGGEKLFF. The CDR3 region has the DNA TGTCCCAGCAGAGCGACAGGGGGCGGTGAAAAACTGTTTTTT.

This chain connects TRBV7-2 to TRBJ1-2; 7 positions agree with TRBD1. This CDR3 spans 15 amino acids. The ends lost 6 bases at V and 3 bases at J; junction bases unmatched: 10. CDR1 and CDR2 (germline): SGHTA, FQGNSA. Here the CDR3 reads CASSSGQSSDYGYTF. DNA for the CDR3: TGTGCCAGCAGTTCGGGACAGTCGAGTGACTATGGCTACACCTTC.